Sequencing of this T cell receptor (beta chain) was carried out in a study of CD8+ T cells in alopecia areata (dated by TCRdb to about 2018). In terms of the full investigation: The treated patients, all with moderate-to-severe alopecia areata, were enrolled in an open-label pilot trial of oral tofacitinib given at 5 to 10 mg twice daily. On the human side, TCRbeta sequencing was run on scalp tissue and on sorted CD4+ and CD8+ peripheral blood T cells from healthy controls and from alopecia areata patients with either patchy or totalis/universalis disease. In both human patients and the C3H/HeJ mouse model, the study applied high-throughput TCRbeta sequencing to look at T cell clonal expansion in alopecia areata. RNA was extracted with the PAXgene miRNA kit for fixed scalp, the miRNeasy kit for PBMCs, and the RNeasy kit for mouse skin. Tofacitinib was administered for 6 to 18 months, and 6 months of follow-up off drug were then conducted to assess delayed response and recurrence. Disease severity in treated patients was measured with the SALT score, which quantifies the percentage of affected scalp surface area. Patients on tofacitinib were biopsied at baseline and after 4 and 24 weeks of treatment, and several of the patients also had a later scalp biopsy. immunoSEQ multiplex PCR using 35 Vbeta forward primers and 13 Jbeta reverse primers was used to amplify TCRbeta CDR3 regions. Scalp clonality was compared across normal scalp (n=4), patchy alopecia areata scalp (n=8), and alopecia totalis/universalis scalp (n=8). Overall results and qualifications from the work: Compared with normal scalp, lesional scalp, particularly in alopecia totalis/universalis, had higher clonality and more expanded CD8+ clones, which suggests antigenic drive. Compared with mice, TCR sequences shared between patients were less clear, possibly partly because of HLA diversity across the patient population. Many expanded lesional clones persisted in scalp and blood during tofacitinib treatment, which may partly explain relapse after stopping treatment. Scalp TCR repertoire analysis is complicated because resident alphabeta T cells in normal human skin are also sequenced, whereas mouse skin is dominated by gammadelta T cells. Because the treated cohort was small and had just a single nonresponder, larger studies are needed to establish links between baseline CD8+ expansion and response. With tofacitinib, both scalp clonality and the number of expanded CD8+ clones among the top 100 scalp clones went down significantly.

Read against the paper, the sample's time point label means: roughly 24 weeks on oral tofacitinib. Read against the paper, the sample's treatment or condition label means: oral pan-JAK inhibitor, 5-10 mg twice daily. Lesional scalp punch biopsies and peripheral blood were collected from alopecia areata patients. PBMCs were isolated by density centrifugation and stained for CD3, CD4 and CD8, after which CD4+ and CD8+ T cells were sorted on a FACSAria. In regard to this clone: Its antigen has not been determined. No much larger clone exists at a distance of one base, and base qualities are not known.

Library preparation used the immunoSEQ multiplex PCR assay. RNA was extracted from all samples and reverse transcribed into cDNA, which served as template for TCR sequencing. First-strand cDNA was synthesized with SuperScript III using a 2:1 mix of oligo-dT and random hexamers. A synthetic immune receptor repertoire was used to assess amplification bias, and residual bias was removed computationally. The paper's processing steps were these. Raw reads were preprocessed to remove errors, and CDR3 was defined according to IMGT conventions as the region from the conserved cysteine to phenylalanine. Clonality was calculated as 1 minus Shannon entropy normalized by log2 of the number of productive unique TCRs. Whether scalp clones were CD4 or CD8 was inferred by matching scalp TCRbeta sequences against CD4 and CD8 repertoires sorted from blood. TCRdb limited this immuneACCESS table to in-frame rearrangements with V and J called. A share of clones is missing; checked studies link under half to unresolved V genes, and the rest is unexplained. D and trimming come from the DNA, and the V and J calls and clone size come from that table. The sample includes roughly 200,000 clones, with about 55% observed a single time. The ten largest clones take up about 10% of the sample.

CDR1 and CDR2, per the germline V gene, are LGHNA and YSLEER. From the cysteine through the phenylalanine, the CDR3 covers 16 amino acids. Only CDR3 DNA remains: 48 bases, in frame from the first base. Trimming removed 0 bases from V and 4 bases from J, leaving 15 bases between the germline ends. The rearrangement combines TRBV4-3 with TRBJ1-1; the D gene cannot be named for sure. This specimen was CD8+ T cells sorted from blood, taken at week 24, from a patient treated with tofacitinib. The sequence came from a human donor with alopecia areata. The bases read TGCGCCAGCAGCCAAGAAAGGGAGGGCGTGGGCACTGAAGCTTTCTTT. This gives the protein CASSQEREGVGTEAFF.